The rows below give T cell receptor beta chains drawn from one sample of a study of cytomegalovirus exposure and HLA in healthy donors. The table came from immunoSEQ multiplex PCR; TCRdb's copy has only in-frame clones and leaves some out. Among about 78,000 clones listed, about two thirds were seen once. Specimen: PBMCs. Receptors were obtained from a young man in good health and CMV-seropositive. Each CDR3 is given with its conserved first and last residue. Each record gives: clone size, D gene, CDR3 length, V gene, J gene, CDR3 protein, CDR3 DNA. D genes are given only for firm matches. Clone size is not always given. Where it is, it says once, few, many or a class for expanded clones.

>few|.|17|TRBV9|TRBJ2-3
CASSVGGGAYYTDTQYF
TGTGCCAGCAGCGTAGGTGGGGGGGCCTACTACACAGATACGCAGTATTTT
>few|.|15|TRBV28|TRBJ1-1
CASTPTDNPNTEAFF
TGTGCCAGCACCCCCACCGACAACCCGAACACTGAAGCTTTCTTT
>few|.|15|TRBV4-1|TRBJ1-2
CASSQDRGESYGYTF
TGCGCCAGCAGCCAAGATCGGGGGGAATCTTATGGCTACACCTTC
>few|TRBD1|14|TRBV6-5|TRBJ1-2
CASTWDSLSGGYTF
TGTGCCAGCACCTGGGACAGCCTTAGTGGGGGCTACACCTTC
>.|TRBD1|13|TRBV27|TRBJ2-7
CASSHTGVHEQYF
TGTGCCAGCAGCCACACAGGGGTCCACGAGCAGTACTTC
>few|TRBD2|15|TRBV11-1|TRBJ2-3
CASSPRWLAGDTQYF
TGTGCCAGCAGCCCGCGGTGGCTAGCGGGAGATACGCAGTATTTT
>.|.|11|TRBV6-1|TRBJ1-1
CASRQGSEAFF
TGTGCCAGCCGCCAGGGATCTGAAGCTTTCTTT
>few|.|15|TRBV5-1|TRBJ2-6
CASRTALSGANVLTF
TGCGCCAGCAGGACAGCGCTCTCTGGGGCCAACGTCCTGACTTTC
>.|.|13|TRBV27|TRBJ2-7
CASSFGGGYEQYF
TGTGCCAGCAGTTTCGGGGGAGGCTACGAGCAGTACTTC
>.|.|13|TRBV7-8|TRBJ2-3
CASSLVTRDTQYF
TGTGCCAGCAGCTTAGTGACTAGAGATACGCAGTATTTT
>.|TRBD2|15|TRBV5-4|TRBJ2-2
CASSLGGGVTGELFF
TGTGCCAGCAGCTTGGGCGGGGGGGTCACCGGGGAGCTGTTTTTT
>once|.|13|TRBV27|TRBJ2-1
CASSFAPNWEQFF
TGTGCCAGCAGTTTTGCTCCGAACTGGGAGCAGTTCTTC
>.|.|14|TRBV6-1|TRBJ1-1
CASSEGGGNTEAFF
TGTGCCAGCAGTGAAGGGGGAGGTAACACTGAAGCTTTCTTT
>.|.|15|TRBV7-8|TRBJ1-5
CASSLATGPNQPQHF
TGTGCCAGCAGCTTAGCAACAGGGCCCAATCAGCCCCAGCATTTT
>.|.|11|TRBV20-1|TRBJ2-1
CSARLTGEQFF
TGCAGTGCTAGACTAACCGGTGAGCAGTTCTTC
>.|.|15|TRBV6-1|TRBJ2-1
CASSAEAVSYNEQFF
TGTGCCAGCAGTGCCGAAGCGGTCTCCTACAATGAGCAGTTCTTC
>.|.|13|TRBV18|TRBJ1-4
CASSPGLNEKLFF
TGTGCCAGCTCACCGGGCCTTAATGAAAAACTGTTTTTT
>few|TRBD1|14|TRBV6-5|TRBJ1-4
CASRPGTGSVRVFF
TGTGCCAGCAGACCCGGGACAGGGAGCGTACGGGTGTTTTTT
>.|.|15|TRBV7-2|TRBJ2-7
CASSWGLTAAYEQYF
TGTGCCAGCAGCTGGGGCCTGACCGCCGCCTACGAGCAGTACTTC
>.|TRBD1|16|TRBV4-2|TRBJ2-1
CASSQDRGQATNEQFF
TGTGCCAGCAGCCAAGATAGAGGACAGGCCACTAATGAGCAGTTCTTC
>.|.|14|TRBV7-9|TRBJ2-3
CASSQLGGPDTQYF
TGTGCCAGCAGCCAACTAGGCGGTCCAGATACGCAGTATTTT
>.|.|14|TRBV5-4|TRBJ1-5
CASRLQGAGQPQHF
TGTGCCAGCAGGTTACAGGGTGCAGGTCAGCCCCAGCATTTT
>.|TRBD2|16|TRBV28|TRBJ2-7
CASSLRGGSVRYEQYF
TGTGCCAGCAGTTTAAGAGGCGGGAGTGTTCGCTACGAGCAGTACTTC
>.|.|14|TRBV9|TRBJ1-1
CASSVATKGGVAFF
TGTGCCAGCAGCGTAGCGACTAAGGGGGGGGTAGCTTTCTTT
>.|TRBD1|15|TRBV27|TRBJ2-7
CASRSGTVLTYEQYF
TGTGCCAGCAGATCCGGGACAGTGTTAACCTACGAGCAGTACTTC
>.|TRBD1|13|TRBV27|TRBJ1-2
CASSLSKDRSYTF
TGTGCCAGCAGTTTATCGAAGGACAGGAGCTACACCTTC
>few|.|11|TRBV6-5|TRBJ1-1
CASTWNTEAFF
TGTGCCAGCACCTGGAACACTGAAGCTTTCTTT
>.|TRBD2|18|TRBV28|TRBJ2-2
CASSPGTSGRAATGELFF
TGTGCCAGCAGTCCCGGGACTAGCGGGAGGGCGGCCACCGGGGAGCTGTTTTTT
>.|TRBD2|15|TRBV4-2|TRBJ2-7
CASSQEAGVLYEQYF
TGTGCCAGCAGCCAAGAGGCGGGAGTGCTATACGAGCAGTACTTC
>.|TRBD2|14|TRBV5-4|TRBJ2-7
CASSLSGGAYEQYF
TGTGCCAGCAGCCTCTCGGGGGGAGCCTACGAGCAGTACTTC
>.|.|13|TRBV7-7|TRBJ2-1
CASSSGPAAEQFF
TGTGCTAGCAGCTCAGGCCCAGCCGCTGAGCAGTTCTTC
>few|.|12|TRBV4-2|TRBJ1-1
CASSQNRDEAFF
TGTGCCAGCAGCCAAAACAGAGATGAAGCTTTCTTT
>.|.|15|TRBV7-9|TRBJ1-6
CASSLLLQGGSPLHF
TGTGCCAGCAGCTTACTCCTCCAGGGCGGTTCACCCCTCCACTTT
>.|.|14|TRBV27|TRBJ1-6
CASSFRGTNSPLHF
TGTGCCAGCAGTTTCCGGGGTACCAATTCACCCCTCCACTTT
>.|.|13|TRBV29-1|TRBJ2-1
CSGAGTSYNEQFF
TGCAGCGGGGCCGGGACATCCTACAATGAGCAGTTCTTC
>.|TRBD1|15|TRBV11-1|TRBJ2-5
CASSLGDDREETQYF
TGTGCCAGCAGCTTAGGAGATGACAGGGAGGAGACCCAGTACTTC
>.|.|14|TRBV5-1|TRBJ2-5
CASSSGEGVGTQYF
TGCGCCAGCAGCTCCGGGGAGGGGGTAGGGACCCAGTACTTC
>.|TRBD2|14|TRBV29-1|TRBJ2-7
CSVDPSGSSYEQYF
TGCAGCGTTGACCCTAGCGGGAGCTCCTACGAGCAGTACTTC
>few|TRBD2|20|TRBV9|TRBJ2-7
CASSVGLSGTSGGSSYEQYF
TGTGCCAGCAGCGTAGGTCTCAGTGGGACTAGCGGGGGGTCGTCCTACGAGCAGTACTTC
>.|.|13|TRBV6-5|TRBJ2-1
CASTRENYNEQFF
TGTGCCAGCACCCGGGAGAACTACAATGAGCAGTTCTTC
>.|.|15|TRBV10-1|TRBJ2-2
CASSESAGNTGELFF
TGCGCCAGCAGTGAGTCTGCGGGAAACACCGGGGAGCTGTTTTTT
>.|TRBD1|17|TRBV5-1|TRBJ1-4
CASSLVKTGAPNEKLFF
TGCGCCAGCAGCTTGGTGAAGACAGGGGCCCCAAATGAAAAACTGTTTTTT
>.|.|14|TRBV5-1|TRBJ2-7
CASSQISDIDEQYF
TGCGCCAGCAGCCAAATCTCCGACATTGACGAGCAGTACTTC
>.|.|14|TRBV6-1|TRBJ1-1
CASSGSGGGTEAFF
TGTGCCAGCAGTGGTTCGGGCGGGGGCACTGAAGCTTTCTTT
>.|TRBD2|15|TRBV28|TRBJ2-7
CASSFATSGGWEQYF
TGTGCCAGCAGTTTTGCGACTAGCGGGGGCTGGGAGCAGTACTTC
>few|TRBD1|12|TRBV29-1|TRBJ2-5
CSGGQTQETQYF
TGCAGCGGGGGACAGACTCAAGAGACCCAGTACTTC
>few|.|15|TRBV6-5|TRBJ2-7
CASSYQNSQGYEQYF
TGTGCCAGCAGTTATCAGAACTCTCAGGGCTACGAGCAGTACTTC
>few|.|14|TRBV2|TRBJ1-1
CASKRQLQNTEAFF
TGTGCCAGCAAACGACAGCTACAAAACACTGAAGCTTTCTTT
>once|.|14|TRBV5-1|TRBJ1-2
CASSLGEFRCGYTF
TGCGCCAGCAGCTTGGGGGAGTTTAGGTGTGGCTACACCTTC
>.|.|15|TRBV19|TRBJ1-1
CASSLQDSMNTEAFF
TGTGCCAGTAGTCTCCAGGACAGCATGAACACTGAAGCTTTCTTT
>.|TRBD2|15|TRBV7-3|TRBJ2-1
CASSRSGGGLLEQFF
TGTGCCAGCAGCCGTAGCGGGGGGGGCCTTTTAGAGCAGTTCTTC